The clone carrying this T cell receptor beta chain has a count of ten or more. Its antigen is currently unknown. Through a sample-barcoded 5' primer and a J-beta primer mix, a second PCR was run for roughly 6 to 12 cycles. TCRdb analysed the 5' RACE reads with MiXCR anew, one entry per CDR3 protein. This sample yields about 1.5 million distinct CDR3 sequences, of which 35% to 45% are seen a single time; over 3.5% belongs to the top ten. These data originate in a study of blood T cells in healthy people across ages. Study-wide results and limits: Long-lived and aged donors differed, with more naive CD4+ cells and higher diversity in the long-lived. A strong correlation was seen between TCR beta diversity and naive T cell percentage. Because donor CMV status was unknown, expanded clonotype changes were possibly confounded.

CDR1 is MGHRA, CDR2 YSYEKL, per germline. Trimming removed 2 bases at V and 3 bases at J, with 14 bases between. This CDR3 region has 16 residues. Total RNA was extracted at no less than 6 micrograms per sample. The chain carries TRBV4-1 and TRBJ2-1, with D maybe TRBD2 (7 bases). Sequencing used blood. This receptor was obtained from a woman between 18 and 29 years old in good health. The CDR3 DNA follows: TGCGCCAGCAGCCAATGGCGGGGGCCAATCTACAATGAGCAGTTCTTC. Amino acid sequence: CASSQWRGPIYNEQFF.